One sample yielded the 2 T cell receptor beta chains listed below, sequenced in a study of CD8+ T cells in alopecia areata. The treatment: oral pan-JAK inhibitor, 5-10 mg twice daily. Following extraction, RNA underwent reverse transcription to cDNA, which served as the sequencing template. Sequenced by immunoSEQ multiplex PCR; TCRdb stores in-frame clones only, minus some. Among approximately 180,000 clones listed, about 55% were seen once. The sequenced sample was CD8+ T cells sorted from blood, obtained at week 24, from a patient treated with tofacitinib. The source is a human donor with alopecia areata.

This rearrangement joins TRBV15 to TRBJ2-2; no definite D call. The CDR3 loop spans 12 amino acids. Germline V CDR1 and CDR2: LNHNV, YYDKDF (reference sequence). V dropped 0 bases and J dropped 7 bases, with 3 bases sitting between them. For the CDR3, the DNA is TGTGCCACCAGCAGAGAAGACGGGGAGCTGTTTTTT. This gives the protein CATSREDGELFF.

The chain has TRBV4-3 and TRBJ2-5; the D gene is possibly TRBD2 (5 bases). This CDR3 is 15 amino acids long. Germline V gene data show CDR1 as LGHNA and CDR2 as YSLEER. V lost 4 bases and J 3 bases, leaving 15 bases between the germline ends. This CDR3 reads CASSRFYSGKETQYF. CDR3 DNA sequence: TGCGCCAGCAGCCGATTCTACAGCGGAAAAGAGACCCAGTACTTC.